Listed here is a single T cell receptor beta chain. The data derive from a study of blood T cell repertoires in COVID-19. Original methodology: Amplification from reference gene primers served as the basis for estimated nucleated cell counts. The protocol was immunoSEQ multiplex PCR, while the TCRdb copy is restricted to in-frame clones and leaves out a portion. V and J calls and clone size are copied from that table; D and trimming were computed from the DNA. The sample records 240,000 or so clones, 85% to 90% being singletons. Germline V lookup: CDR1 KGHSH, CDR2 LQKENI. The CDR3 is 13 residues long. Between the trimmed V and J ends, which lost 2 bases and 5 bases, there was a span of 7 bases.

This sequence was found in a woman between 40 and 55 years old who had recovered from COVID-19. V gene TRBV18 combines with J gene TRBJ1-5; D is undetermined. Sequences were obtained from peripheral blood. The CDR3 coding sequence is TGTGCCAGCTCACCATCCCGGGATCAGCCCCAGCATTTT. It yields the protein CASSPSRDQPQHF.